These T cell receptor beta chains were read from a single sample in a study of blood T cell repertoires in COVID-19. Sequencing used immunoSEQ multiplex PCR; TCRdb keeps in-frame clones, though not all of them. This table holds 70,000 or so clones, about 90% found once. Sequencing used peripheral blood. These receptors originate from a human donor in a cohort sampled during active COVID-19. The CDR3 runs from the conserved cysteine through the conserved F or W. Each record gives: V gene, J gene, D gene, clone size, CDR3 DNA, CDR3 protein. A D gene is named only where the DNA matches it firmly. Clone size is not always given. Where it is, it says once, few, many or a class for expanded clones.

V: TRBV28
J: TRBJ2-7
D: TRBD1
size: once
DNA: TGTGCCAGCAGTCTCTTCCGGACAGGGGGAAGGGCGGAAACCTACGAGCAGTACTTC
CDR3: CASSLFRTGGRAETYEQYF

V: TRBV12-5
J: TRBJ1-1
D: -
size: -
DNA: TGTGCTAGTGGTTTACAGCTGAACACTGAAGCTTTCTTT
CDR3: CASGLQLNTEAFF

V: TRBV2
J: TRBJ1-6
D: -
size: -
DNA: TGTGCCAGCAGTGAACCGGGGGAATCACCCCTCCACTTT
CDR3: CASSEPGESPLHF

V: TRBV7-9
J: TRBJ2-7
D: -
size: -
DNA: TGTGCCAGCAGCCTGTCCTACGAGCAGTACTTC
CDR3: CASSLSYEQYF

V: TRBV11-2
J: TRBJ2-2
D: TRBD2
size: few
DNA: TGTGCCAGCAGACAGATAGCGGGGTCGAACACCGGGGAGCTGTTTTTT
CDR3: CASRQIAGSNTGELFF

V: TRBV11-2
J: TRBJ2-1
D: TRBD2
size: -
DNA: TGTGCCAGCAGCTTAGACGCTCGAGCGGGGGGGATATACAATGAGCAGTTCTTC
CDR3: CASSLDARAGGIYNEQFF

V: TRBV6-6
J: TRBJ1-4
D: -
size: -
DNA: TGTGCCAGCAGGAATCCGGGGAGTAATGAAAAACTGTTTTTT
CDR3: CASRNPGSNEKLFF

V: TRBV7-8
J: TRBJ2-7
D: -
size: -
DNA: TGTGCCAGCAGCTTAGTGGTTGACTTTACCGGCGAGCAGTACTTC
CDR3: CASSLVVDFTGEQYF

V: TRBV19
J: TRBJ1-6
D: TRBD1
size: -
DNA: TGTGCCAGTAGTATCGACGGACAGGGGCTATCACCCCTCCACTTT
CDR3: CASSIDGQGLSPLHF

V: TRBV27
J: TRBJ1-2
D: TRBD1
size: -
DNA: TGTGCCAGCAGTTTAGGGACAGGGAACTATGGCTACACCTTC
CDR3: CASSLGTGNYGYTF

V: TRBV3-1/TRBV3-2
J: TRBJ1-4
D: TRBD1
size: -
DNA: TGTGCCAGCAGCCAAGCCCCAGGGGGCCTAAATGAAAAACTGTTTTTT
CDR3: CASSQAPGGLNEKLFF

V: TRBV3-1/TRBV3-2
J: TRBJ2-7
D: -
size: once
DNA: TGTGCCAGCAGCCAAGAACACAGGGTCCACGAGCAGTACTTC
CDR3: CASSQEHRVHEQYF